This T cell receptor (beta chain) comes out of a study of blood T cells in healthy people across ages. RNA extraction gave at least 5.5 micrograms of total RNA per sample. This clonotype was seen a single time. Antigen: not known. Study outcomes and limitations: CMV status of donors was not determined, possibly confounding expanded clonotype changes.

Primed by a sample-barcoded 5' primer and a J-beta primer mix, a second PCR proceeded for 7 to 11 cycles. Each of the cDNA molecules was tagged by a template-switch adaptor with 12 random nucleotides. TCRdb independently ran MiXCR on the 5' RACE reads; one entry per CDR3 protein. The data contain about 830,000 distinct CDR3 sequences, around 62% of them singletons. The CDR3 extends over 16 amino acids. Germline assignment: CDR1 DFQATT and CDR2 SNEGSKA (reference sequence). This chain connects TRBV20-1 to TRBJ2-4, with 8 nucleotides matching TRBD1. Judging by the DNA end, TRBJ2-7 fits better; the J call may be wrong. Sequenced: blood. The source of this sequence is a man aged 25-45 years in good health. In DNA form, the CDR3 reads TGCAGTGCTAGAGGGGGACAGGCAAGCTTGGGCAACGAGCAGTACTTC. Translation gives CSARGGQASLGNEQYF.